This T cell receptor beta chain emerged from a study of technical replicates of blood from a few donors. This clone occurred once. The germline gives CDR1 SGHVS, CDR2 FQNEAQ. This CDR3 is 16 amino acids long. V was clipped by 5 bases and J by 3 bases, with 19 bases between them. Profiled with immunoSEQ multiplex PCR; TCRdb holds only in-frame clones, not every one. The sample has under 95,000 clones, around 96% seen once. Sequencing used T cells isolated from PBMCs. The chain is built from TRBV7-8 and TRBJ1-1; D not resolved. The sequence came from a human donor in good health. CDR3 nucleotide sequence: TGTGCCAGCAGCCCGCCAGGCCTTCTAAGGCACACTGAAGCTTTCTTT. Amino acid sequence: CASSPPGLLRHTEAFF.